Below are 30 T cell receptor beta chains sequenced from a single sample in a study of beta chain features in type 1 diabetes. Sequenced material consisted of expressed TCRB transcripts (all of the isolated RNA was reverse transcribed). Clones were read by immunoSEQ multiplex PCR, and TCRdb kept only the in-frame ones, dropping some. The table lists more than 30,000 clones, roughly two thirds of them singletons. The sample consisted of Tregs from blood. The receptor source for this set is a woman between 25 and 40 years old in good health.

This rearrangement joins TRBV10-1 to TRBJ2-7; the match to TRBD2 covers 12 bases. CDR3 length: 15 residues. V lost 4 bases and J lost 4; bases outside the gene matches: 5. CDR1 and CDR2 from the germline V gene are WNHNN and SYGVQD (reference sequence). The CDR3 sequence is CASSGPGTSGYEQYF. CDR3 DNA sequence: TGCGCCAGCAGTGGTCCCGGGACTAGCGGGTACGAGCAGTACTTC.

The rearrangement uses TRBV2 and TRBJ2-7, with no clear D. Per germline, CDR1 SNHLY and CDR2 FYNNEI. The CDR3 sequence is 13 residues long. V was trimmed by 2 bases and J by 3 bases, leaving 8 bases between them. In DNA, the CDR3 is TGTGCCAGCAGTGAATCGACGGGCTACGAGCAGTACTTC. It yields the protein CASSESTGYEQYF.

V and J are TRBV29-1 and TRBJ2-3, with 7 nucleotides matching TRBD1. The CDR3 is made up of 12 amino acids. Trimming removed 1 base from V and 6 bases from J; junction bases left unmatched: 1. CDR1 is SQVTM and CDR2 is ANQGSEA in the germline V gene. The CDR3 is CSVEGTGDTQYF. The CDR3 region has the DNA TGCAGCGTTGAAGGGACAGGTGATACGCAGTATTTT.

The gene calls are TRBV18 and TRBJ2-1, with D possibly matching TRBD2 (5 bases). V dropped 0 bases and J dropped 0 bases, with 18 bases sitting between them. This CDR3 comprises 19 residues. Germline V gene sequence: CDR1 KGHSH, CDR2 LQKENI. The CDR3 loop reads CASSPPSGISLSSYNEQFF. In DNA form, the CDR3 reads TGTGCCAGCTCACCACCTTCCGGGATCTCACTCAGCTCCTACAATGAGCAGTTCTTC.

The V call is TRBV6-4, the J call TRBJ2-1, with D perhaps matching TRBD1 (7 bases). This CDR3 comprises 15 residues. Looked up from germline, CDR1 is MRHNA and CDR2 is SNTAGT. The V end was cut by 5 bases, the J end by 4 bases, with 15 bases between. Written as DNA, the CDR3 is TGTGCCAGCAGTCGACAGGGCGGGAAATACAATGAGCAGTTCTTC. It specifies CASSRQGGKYNEQFF.

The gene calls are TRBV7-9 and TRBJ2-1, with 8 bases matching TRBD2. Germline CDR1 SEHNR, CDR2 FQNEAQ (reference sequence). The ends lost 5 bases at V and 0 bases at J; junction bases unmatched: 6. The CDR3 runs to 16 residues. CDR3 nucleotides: TGTGCCAGCAGCACGGGACTAGGGATCTCCTACAATGAGCAGTTCTTC. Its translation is CASSTGLGISYNEQFF.

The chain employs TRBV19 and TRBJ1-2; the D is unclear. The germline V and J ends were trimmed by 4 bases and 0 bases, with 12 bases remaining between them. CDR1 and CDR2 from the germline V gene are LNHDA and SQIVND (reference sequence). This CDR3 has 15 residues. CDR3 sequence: CASSRSRRANYGYTF. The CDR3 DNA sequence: TGTGCCAGTAGTAGGAGCAGGAGGGCTAACTATGGCTACACCTTC.

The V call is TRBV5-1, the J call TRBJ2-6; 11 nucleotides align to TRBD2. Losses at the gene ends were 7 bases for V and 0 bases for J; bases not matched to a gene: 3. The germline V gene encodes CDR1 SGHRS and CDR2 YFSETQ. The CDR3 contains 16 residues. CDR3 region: CASLGLAGSGANVLTF. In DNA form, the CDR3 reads TGCGCCAGCTTAGGACTAGCGGGCTCTGGGGCCAACGTCCTGACTTTC. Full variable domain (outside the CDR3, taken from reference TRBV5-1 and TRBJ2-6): KAGVTQTPRYLIKTRGQQVTLSCSPISGHRSVSWYQQTPGQGLQFLFEYFSETQRNKGNFPGRFSGRQFSNSRSEMNVSTLELGDSALYLCASLGLAGSGANVLTFGAGSRLTVL.

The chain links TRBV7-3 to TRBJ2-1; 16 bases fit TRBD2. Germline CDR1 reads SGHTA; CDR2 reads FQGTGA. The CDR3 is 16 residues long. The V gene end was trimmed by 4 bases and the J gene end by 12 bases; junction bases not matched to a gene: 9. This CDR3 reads CASSSAGTSGRAGQFF. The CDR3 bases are TGTGCCAGCAGCTCGGCCGGGACTAGCGGGAGGGCTGGGCAGTTCTTC.

The CDR3 DNA reads as TGTGCCAGCAGCCAAAACGACTCCTCAGGGGAGCTGTTTTTT. This codes for CASSQNDSSGELFF. The rearrangement joins TRBV14 to TRBJ2-2; D is uncertain. V dropped 2 bases and J dropped 8 bases, with 12 bases sitting between them. This CDR3 comprises 14 residues. Germline V gene data show CDR1 as SGHDN and CDR2 as FVKESK.

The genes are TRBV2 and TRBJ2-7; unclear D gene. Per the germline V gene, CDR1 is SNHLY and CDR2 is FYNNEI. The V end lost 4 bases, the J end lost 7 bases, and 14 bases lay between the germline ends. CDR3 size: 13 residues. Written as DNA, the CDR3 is TGTGCCAGCAGTGGCTTTCCGGGTGGGGAGCAGTACTTC. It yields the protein CASSGFPGGEQYF.

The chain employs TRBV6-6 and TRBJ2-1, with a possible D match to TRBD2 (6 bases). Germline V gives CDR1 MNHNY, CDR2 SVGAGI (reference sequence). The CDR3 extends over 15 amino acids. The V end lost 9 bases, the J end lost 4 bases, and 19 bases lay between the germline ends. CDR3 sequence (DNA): TGTGCCAGTCTTCCGGGACTGCAAATATACAATGAGCAGTTCTTC. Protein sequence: CASLPGLQIYNEQFF.

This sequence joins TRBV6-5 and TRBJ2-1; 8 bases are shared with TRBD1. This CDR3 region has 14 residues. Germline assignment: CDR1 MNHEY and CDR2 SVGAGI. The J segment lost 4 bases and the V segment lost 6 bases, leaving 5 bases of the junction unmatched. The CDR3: CASRRTGRYNEQFF. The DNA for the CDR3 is TGTGCCAGCAGGAGGACAGGGCGATACAATGAGCAGTTCTTC.

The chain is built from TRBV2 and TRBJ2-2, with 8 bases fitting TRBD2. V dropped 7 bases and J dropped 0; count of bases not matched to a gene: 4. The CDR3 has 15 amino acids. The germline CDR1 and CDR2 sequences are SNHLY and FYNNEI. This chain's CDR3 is CASKTSGSNTGELFF. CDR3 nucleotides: TGTGCCAGCAAAACTAGCGGTTCGAACACCGGGGAGCTGTTTTTT.

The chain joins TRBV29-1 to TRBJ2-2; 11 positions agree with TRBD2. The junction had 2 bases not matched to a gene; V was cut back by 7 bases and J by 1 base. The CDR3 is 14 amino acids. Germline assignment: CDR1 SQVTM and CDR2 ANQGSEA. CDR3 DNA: TGCAGCGCCGGGACTAGCGGGAACACCGGGGAGCTGTTTTTT. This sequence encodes CSAGTSGNTGELFF.

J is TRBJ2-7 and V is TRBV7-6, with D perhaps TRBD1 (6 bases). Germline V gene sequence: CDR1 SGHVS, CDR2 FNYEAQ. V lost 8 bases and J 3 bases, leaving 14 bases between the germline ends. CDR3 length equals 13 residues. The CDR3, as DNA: TGTGCCAGCTTAAACAGGGAAAGCTACGAGCAGTACTTC. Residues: CASLNRESYEQYF.

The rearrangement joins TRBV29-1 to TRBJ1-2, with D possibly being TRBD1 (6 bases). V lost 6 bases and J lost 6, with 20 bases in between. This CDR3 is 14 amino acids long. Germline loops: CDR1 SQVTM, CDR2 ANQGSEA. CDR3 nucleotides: TGCAGCGTGAGATACAGGGAACCCCTAGATGGCTACACCTTC. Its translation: CSVRYREPLDGYTF.

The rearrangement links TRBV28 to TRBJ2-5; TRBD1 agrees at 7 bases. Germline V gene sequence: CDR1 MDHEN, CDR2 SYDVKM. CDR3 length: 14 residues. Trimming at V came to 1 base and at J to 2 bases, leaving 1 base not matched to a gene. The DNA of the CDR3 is TGTGCCAGCAGTTTATTGGGACAGCAAGAGACCCAGTACTTC. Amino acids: CASSLLGQQETQYF.

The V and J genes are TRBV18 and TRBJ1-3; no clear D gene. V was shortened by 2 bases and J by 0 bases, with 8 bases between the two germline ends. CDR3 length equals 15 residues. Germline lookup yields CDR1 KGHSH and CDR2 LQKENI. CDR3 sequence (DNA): TGTGCCAGCTCACCAGCGGTAAACTCTGGAAACACCATATATTTT. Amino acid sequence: CASSPAVNSGNTIYF.

CDR3 sequence reads: CASSPFGGNTEAFF. CDR3 bases: TGTGCCAGCAGTCCGTTCGGGGGGAACACTGAAGCTTTCTTT. The chain combines TRBV7-2 with TRBJ1-1; perhaps TRBD1 as D (5 bases). The CDR3 runs to 14 residues. The V end was cut by 6 bases, the J end by 1 base, with 12 bases between. CDR1 and CDR2 (germline): SGHTA, FQGNSA.

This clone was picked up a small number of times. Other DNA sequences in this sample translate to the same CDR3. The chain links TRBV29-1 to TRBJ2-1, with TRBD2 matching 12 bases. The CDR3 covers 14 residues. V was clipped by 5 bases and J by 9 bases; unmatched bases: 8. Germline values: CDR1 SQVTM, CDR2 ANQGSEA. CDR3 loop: CSVLGLAGGPEQFF. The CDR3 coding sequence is TGCAGCGTTTTAGGGCTAGCGGGAGGGCCTGAGCAGTTCTTC.

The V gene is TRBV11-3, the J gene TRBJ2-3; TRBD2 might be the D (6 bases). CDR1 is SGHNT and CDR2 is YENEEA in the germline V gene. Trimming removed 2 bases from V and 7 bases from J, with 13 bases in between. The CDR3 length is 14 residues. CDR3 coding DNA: TGTGCCAGCAGCTTATCTAGCGTCGGGAATACGCAGTATTTT. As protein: CASSLSSVGNTQYF.

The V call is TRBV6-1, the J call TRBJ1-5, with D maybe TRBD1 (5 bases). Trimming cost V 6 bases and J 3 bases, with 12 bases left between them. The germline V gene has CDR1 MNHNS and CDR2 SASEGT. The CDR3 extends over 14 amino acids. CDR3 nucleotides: TGTGCCAGCAGGAAACAGGCAACCAATCAGCCCCAGCATTTT. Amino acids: CASRKQATNQPQHF.

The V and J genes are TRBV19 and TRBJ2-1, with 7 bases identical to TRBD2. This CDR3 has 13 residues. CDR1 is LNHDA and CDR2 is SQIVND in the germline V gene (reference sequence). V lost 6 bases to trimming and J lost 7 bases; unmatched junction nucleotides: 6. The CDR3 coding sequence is TGTGCCAGTAGCATGGGGCGGGGGAATGAGCAGTTCTTC. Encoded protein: CASSMGRGNEQFF.

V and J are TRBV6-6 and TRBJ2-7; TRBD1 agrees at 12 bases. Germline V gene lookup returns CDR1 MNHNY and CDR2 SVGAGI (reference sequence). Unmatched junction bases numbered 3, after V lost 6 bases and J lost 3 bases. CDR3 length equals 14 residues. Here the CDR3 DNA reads TGTGCCAGCAGGGGGACAGGGGGCTTCTACGAGCAGTACTTC. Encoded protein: CASRGTGGFYEQYF.

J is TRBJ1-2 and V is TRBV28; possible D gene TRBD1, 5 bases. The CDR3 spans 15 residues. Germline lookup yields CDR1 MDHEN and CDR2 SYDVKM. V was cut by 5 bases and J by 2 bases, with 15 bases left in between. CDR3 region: CASSPQDRVNYGYTF. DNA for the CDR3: TGTGCCAGCAGTCCACAGGATCGGGTGAACTATGGCTACACCTTC.

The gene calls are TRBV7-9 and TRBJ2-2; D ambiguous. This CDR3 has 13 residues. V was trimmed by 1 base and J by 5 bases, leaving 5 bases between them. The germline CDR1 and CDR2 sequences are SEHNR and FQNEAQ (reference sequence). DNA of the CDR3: TGTGCCAGCAGCTTAGTTTCAACCGGGGAGCTGTTTTTT. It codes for CASSLVSTGELFF.

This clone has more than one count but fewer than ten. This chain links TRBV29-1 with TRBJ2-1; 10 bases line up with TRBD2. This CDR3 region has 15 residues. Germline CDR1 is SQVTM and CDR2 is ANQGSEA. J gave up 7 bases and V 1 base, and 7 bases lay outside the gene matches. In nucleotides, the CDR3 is TGCAGCGTTGAAGGTCTAGCGGGAGTGAATAATGAGCAGTTCTTC. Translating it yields CSVEGLAGVNNEQFF.

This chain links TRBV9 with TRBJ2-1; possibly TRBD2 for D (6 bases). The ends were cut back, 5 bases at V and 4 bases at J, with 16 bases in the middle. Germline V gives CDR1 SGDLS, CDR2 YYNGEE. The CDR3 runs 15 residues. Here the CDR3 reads CASSGGRERYNEQFF. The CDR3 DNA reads TGTGCCAGCAGTGGCGGGCGGGAACGTTACAATGAGCAGTTCTTC.

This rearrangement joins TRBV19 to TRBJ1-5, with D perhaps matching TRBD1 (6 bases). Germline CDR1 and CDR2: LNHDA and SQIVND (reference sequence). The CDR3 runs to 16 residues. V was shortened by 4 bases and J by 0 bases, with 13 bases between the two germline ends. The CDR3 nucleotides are TGTGCCAGTAGTACGACAGGATCTAATAGCAATCAGCCCCAGCATTTT. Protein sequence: CASSTTGSNSNQPQHF.